This T cell receptor beta chain was profiled in a study of T cell responses to AZD1222 COVID-19 vaccine. Study-wide results and limits: The peak T cell response came first, and repertoires were sampled only after it.

A word on this clone: Its antigen is not known.

Only in-frame clones appear in the TCRdb table, and some are missing; sequencing was by immunoSEQ multiplex PCR. This sample carries approximately 100,000 clones, 90% to 95% of them seen once, and the ten largest clones take 4.5%. The sample consisted of peripheral blood, taken on day 0 of AZD1222 vaccination. The TCR was taken from an adult in good health.

The CDR3 DNA is TGTGCCAGTAGTATAGCGGTGGCTCGGGGATCCCAGCATTTT. Translated, it gives CASSIAVARGSQHF. This rearrangement joins TRBV19 to TRBJ1-5; D not resolved. This CDR3 has 14 amino acids. Trimming cost V 1 base and J 11 bases, with 15 bases left between them. Germline values: CDR1 LNHDA, CDR2 SQIVND (reference sequence).